These T cell receptor beta chains were read from a single sample in a study of cytomegalovirus exposure and HLA in healthy donors. Sequencing used immunoSEQ multiplex PCR; TCRdb keeps in-frame clones, though not all of them. The data show about 190,000 clones, 70% to 80% seen once. Sequences were obtained from PBMCs. All receptors derive from a woman aged 45-60 years in good health and CMV-seronegative. CDR3s include the opening cysteine and the closing phenylalanine or tryptophan. Each record gives: clone size, J gene, D gene, V gene, CDR3 protein, CDR3 DNA. D genes are given only for firm matches. Clone sizes are given selectively: once, few, many, or a class where the clone is expanded.

clone_size: .; j_call: TRBJ1-1; d_call: .; v_call: TRBV6-5; cdr3_aa: CASSWGQNTEAFF; cdr3_nt: TGTGCCAGCAGTTGGGGACAGAACACTGAAGCTTTCTTT
clone_size: few; j_call: TRBJ1-4; d_call: TRBD1; v_call: TRBV29-1; cdr3_aa: CSVRQGGEKLFF; cdr3_nt: TGCAGCGTAAGACAGGGTGGTGAAAAACTGTTTTTT
clone_size: .; j_call: TRBJ1-4; d_call: .; v_call: TRBV4-3; cdr3_aa: CASSHILSRDNEKLFF; cdr3_nt: TGCGCCAGCAGCCATATTTTATCCAGGGATAATGAAAAACTGTTTTTT
clone_size: .; j_call: TRBJ2-7; d_call: .; v_call: TRBV28; cdr3_aa: CASSLVSGEQYF; cdr3_nt: TGTGCCAGCAGTTTGGTGAGTGGCGAGCAGTACTTC
clone_size: .; j_call: TRBJ2-7; d_call: .; v_call: TRBV7-2; cdr3_aa: CASSLVPQNYEQYF; cdr3_nt: TGTGCCAGCAGCTTAGTACCCCAGAACTACGAGCAGTACTTC
clone_size: .; j_call: TRBJ1-3; d_call: .; v_call: TRBV5-6; cdr3_aa: CASSLGGSSGNTIYF; cdr3_nt: TGTGCCAGCAGCTTGGGAGGGAGCTCTGGAAACACCATATATTTT
clone_size: .; j_call: TRBJ2-7; d_call: TRBD1; v_call: TRBV5-4; cdr3_aa: CASRQQDRGGYEQYF; cdr3_nt: TGTGCCAGCAGACAACAGGACAGGGGAGGCTACGAGCAGTACTTC
clone_size: .; j_call: TRBJ2-5; d_call: .; v_call: TRBV29-1; cdr3_aa: CSVEKHPFSVTQETQYF; cdr3_nt: TGCAGCGTTGAAAAGCACCCCTTTTCCGTAACTCAAGAGACCCAGTACTTC
clone_size: .; j_call: TRBJ1-1; d_call: TRBD1; v_call: TRBV15; cdr3_aa: CATKYRDRGGSEAFF; cdr3_nt: TGTGCCACCAAATACCGGGACAGGGGAGGATCCGAAGCTTTCTTT
clone_size: .; j_call: TRBJ1-1; d_call: TRBD1; v_call: TRBV9; cdr3_aa: CASSGGQGVTKWTEAFF; cdr3_nt: TGTGCCAGCAGCGGAGGACAGGGGGTGACTAAGTGGACTGAAGCTTTCTTT
clone_size: .; j_call: TRBJ2-2; d_call: .; v_call: TRBV18; cdr3_aa: CASSPPGTGELFF; cdr3_nt: TGTGCCAGCTCACCCCCGGGGACCGGGGAGCTGTTTTTT
clone_size: .; j_call: TRBJ2-2; d_call: .; v_call: TRBV7-9; cdr3_aa: CASSLALGAVSTRELFF; cdr3_nt: TGTGCCAGCAGCTTAGCTTTAGGGGCTGTTTCAACCAGGGAGCTGTTTTTT
clone_size: .; j_call: TRBJ2-1; d_call: .; v_call: TRBV7-2; cdr3_aa: CASSLITGSVEQFF; cdr3_nt: TGTGCCAGCAGCTTAATAACAGGGTCGGTTGAGCAGTTCTTC
clone_size: .; j_call: TRBJ1-2; d_call: TRBD1; v_call: TRBV7-2; cdr3_aa: CASSPSPTGVNYGYTF; cdr3_nt: TGTGCCAGCAGCCCATCTCCGACAGGGGTTAACTATGGCTACACCTTC
clone_size: few; j_call: TRBJ1-1; d_call: TRBD1; v_call: TRBV27; cdr3_aa: CASSSRTGRNTEAFF; cdr3_nt: TGTGCCAGCAGCAGCCGGACAGGGAGGAACACTGAAGCTTTCTTT
clone_size: .; j_call: TRBJ1-4; d_call: TRBD1; v_call: TRBV2; cdr3_aa: CASTKNPGQLDEKLFF; cdr3_nt: TGTGCCAGCACGAAAAACCCGGGACAGTTGGACGAAAAACTGTTTTTT
clone_size: .; j_call: TRBJ2-2; d_call: TRBD1; v_call: TRBV6-1; cdr3_aa: CASSAQWTGLTGELFF; cdr3_nt: TGTGCCAGCAGTGCACAATGGACAGGGCTTACCGGGGAGCTGTTTTTT
clone_size: .; j_call: TRBJ1-2; d_call: .; v_call: TRBV7-9; cdr3_aa: CASSLGGDYGYTF; cdr3_nt: TGTGCCAGCTCCCTGGGAGGAGATTATGGCTACACCTTC
clone_size: .; j_call: TRBJ1-6; d_call: .; v_call: TRBV5-5; cdr3_aa: CASSLQAGRQHSPLHF; cdr3_nt: TGTGCCAGCAGCTTGCAGGCAGGTCGTCAGCATTCACCCCTCCACTTT
clone_size: .; j_call: TRBJ1-1; d_call: TRBD1; v_call: TRBV5-1; cdr3_aa: CASSSKTGKSEAFF; cdr3_nt: TGCGCCAGCAGCTCGAAGACAGGGAAGTCTGAAGCTTTCTTT
clone_size: .; j_call: TRBJ2-3; d_call: .; v_call: TRBV27; cdr3_aa: CASSLGWRGTDTQYF; cdr3_nt: TGTGCCAGCAGTTTAGGATGGCGGGGCACAGATACGCAGTATTTT
clone_size: .; j_call: TRBJ1-6; d_call: .; v_call: TRBV6-5; cdr3_aa: CASSSPGEGASSPLHF; cdr3_nt: TGTGCCAGCAGTTCTCCGGGGGAAGGGGCGAGTTCACCCCTCCACTTT
clone_size: .; j_call: TRBJ2-3; d_call: .; v_call: TRBV7-2; cdr3_aa: CASSLGHSSTDTQYF; cdr3_nt: TGTGCCAGCAGCTTAGGGCATTCTAGCACAGATACGCAGTATTTT
clone_size: .; j_call: TRBJ1-5; d_call: TRBD1; v_call: TRBV25-1; cdr3_aa: CASSDPRTGDFQPQHF; cdr3_nt: TGTGCCAGCAGTGATCCCAGGACAGGGGATTTTCAGCCCCAGCATTTT
clone_size: .; j_call: TRBJ2-7; d_call: .; v_call: TRBV6-1; cdr3_aa: CASRDKYEQYF; cdr3_nt: TGTGCCAGCAGGGACAAGTACGAGCAGTACTTC
clone_size: once; j_call: TRBJ2-5; d_call: TRBD1; v_call: TRBV9; cdr3_aa: CASSDPWGTGVQETQYF; cdr3_nt: TGTGCCAGCAGCGATCCCTGGGGGACAGGGGTCCAAGAGACCCAGTACTTC
clone_size: .; j_call: TRBJ2-5; d_call: .; v_call: TRBV15; cdr3_aa: CATSNSGHRQETQYF; cdr3_nt: TGTGCCACCAGCAATTCGGGACACCGCCAAGAGACCCAGTACTTC
clone_size: .; j_call: TRBJ2-5; d_call: TRBD2; v_call: TRBV7-2; cdr3_aa: CASSLAGTSARETQYF; cdr3_nt: TGTGCCAGCAGCTTAGCGGGAACTAGCGCCCGAGAGACCCAGTACTTC
clone_size: few; j_call: TRBJ1-1; d_call: .; v_call: TRBV5-6; cdr3_aa: CASSLRGLNTEAFF; cdr3_nt: TGTGCCAGCAGCTTAAGGGGCCTGAACACTGAAGCTTTCTTT
clone_size: .; j_call: TRBJ1-1; d_call: .; v_call: TRBV7-3; cdr3_aa: CASSLLRNTEAFF; cdr3_nt: TGTGCCAGCAGCTTACTCCGGAACACTGAAGCTTTCTTT
clone_size: .; j_call: TRBJ1-1; d_call: .; v_call: TRBV6-1; cdr3_aa: CASSETTANTEAFF; cdr3_nt: TGTGCCAGCAGTGAGACGACAGCGAACACTGAAGCTTTCTTT
clone_size: .; j_call: TRBJ2-1; d_call: TRBD2; v_call: TRBV7-3; cdr3_aa: CASSLRGLAVNNEQFF; cdr3_nt: TGTGCCAGCAGCTTAAGGGGACTAGCAGTCAACAATGAGCAGTTCTTC
clone_size: .; j_call: TRBJ1-1; d_call: TRBD1; v_call: TRBV27; cdr3_aa: CASSFFAQGVNTEAFF; cdr3_nt: TGTGCCAGCAGTTTTTTCGCGCAGGGGGTGAACACTGAAGCTTTCTTT
clone_size: .; j_call: TRBJ2-1; d_call: .; v_call: TRBV27; cdr3_aa: CASSLAGTYNEQFF; cdr3_nt: TGTGCCAGCAGTTTGGCGGGTACTTACAATGAGCAGTTCTTC
clone_size: .; j_call: TRBJ1-6; d_call: TRBD1; v_call: TRBV6-6; cdr3_aa: CASRTAQGVENSPLHF; cdr3_nt: TGTGCCAGCCGTACGGCACAGGGGGTAGAAAATTCACCCCTCCACTTT
clone_size: .; j_call: TRBJ2-3; d_call: TRBD2; v_call: TRBV7-3; cdr3_aa: CASSPTSGRPSDTQYF; cdr3_nt: TGTGCCAGCAGCCCCACTAGCGGGAGACCGTCAGATACGCAGTATTTT
clone_size: once; j_call: TRBJ1-1; d_call: .; v_call: TRBV19; cdr3_aa: CASSHRTANLMNTEAFF; cdr3_nt: TGTGCCAGTAGTCATAGGACAGCCAACTTAATGAACACTGAAGCTTTCTTT
clone_size: .; j_call: TRBJ2-3; d_call: .; v_call: TRBV11-1; cdr3_aa: CASSFWQGLKDTQYF; cdr3_nt: TGTGCCAGCAGCTTCTGGCAGGGGCTTAAGGATACGCAGTATTTT
clone_size: .; j_call: TRBJ1-2; d_call: .; v_call: TRBV27; cdr3_aa: CASRSPLRGLWGYTF; cdr3_nt: TGTGCCAGCAGGTCTCCCCTCAGGGGCCTGTGGGGCTACACCTTC
clone_size: few; j_call: TRBJ1-4; d_call: .; v_call: TRBV7-9; cdr3_aa: CASSLDGGTNEKLFF; cdr3_nt: TGTGCCAGCAGCTTAGATGGCGGAACTAATGAAAAACTGTTTTTT
clone_size: .; j_call: TRBJ2-1; d_call: TRBD1; v_call: TRBV29-1; cdr3_aa: CSVEAADRAGSEQFF; cdr3_nt: TGCAGCGTTGAAGCCGCGGACAGGGCTGGGAGCGAGCAGTTCTTC
clone_size: .; j_call: TRBJ1-2; d_call: .; v_call: TRBV7-2; cdr3_aa: CASSLNRMYGYTF; cdr3_nt: TGTGCCAGCAGCTTAAACAGGATGTATGGCTACACCTTC
clone_size: .; j_call: TRBJ2-5; d_call: .; v_call: TRBV7-3; cdr3_aa: CASSGGGGPQETQYF; cdr3_nt: TGTGCCAGCAGCGGCGGGGGCGGGCCACAAGAGACCCAGTACTTC
clone_size: .; j_call: TRBJ2-7; d_call: TRBD1; v_call: TRBV18; cdr3_aa: CASSPTGESNEQYF; cdr3_nt: TGTGCCAGCTCACCGACAGGGGAGTCGAACGAGCAGTACTTC
clone_size: .; j_call: TRBJ1-4; d_call: TRBD1; v_call: TRBV7-2; cdr3_aa: CASGNRGLNEKLFF; cdr3_nt: TGTGCCAGCGGCAACAGGGGGTTAAATGAAAAACTGTTTTTT
clone_size: once; j_call: TRBJ2-1; d_call: TRBD1; v_call: TRBV11-3; cdr3_aa: CASSLTGGLRGEQFF; cdr3_nt: TGTGCCAGCAGCTTGACAGGGGGCCTCCGGGGTGAGCAGTTCTTC
clone_size: .; j_call: TRBJ2-5; d_call: TRBD2; v_call: TRBV7-6; cdr3_aa: CASSLGLAVETQYF; cdr3_nt: TGTGCCAGCAGCCTCGGACTAGCGGTAGAGACCCAGTACTTC
clone_size: .; j_call: TRBJ1-6; d_call: .; v_call: TRBV7-6; cdr3_aa: CASSLALGYGSPLHF; cdr3_nt: TGTGCCAGCAGCTTAGCGCTCGGATACGGGTCACCCCTCCACTTT
clone_size: .; j_call: TRBJ2-2; d_call: TRBD2; v_call: TRBV7-3; cdr3_aa: CASSLGLAGGGGELFF; cdr3_nt: TGTGCCAGCAGCCTTGGACTAGCGGGAGGAGGCGGGGAGCTGTTTTTT
clone_size: few; j_call: TRBJ1-4; d_call: .; v_call: TRBV2; cdr3_aa: CASGGWAKNEKLFF; cdr3_nt: TGTGCCAGCGGTGGGTGGGCCAAGAATGAAAAACTGTTTTTT
clone_size: .; j_call: TRBJ1-2; d_call: TRBD1; v_call: TRBV15; cdr3_aa: CATSLTTGVSYGYTF; cdr3_nt: TGTGCCACCAGCCTAACGACAGGGGTTAGTTATGGCTACACCTTC
clone_size: .; j_call: TRBJ1-1; d_call: .; v_call: TRBV29-1; cdr3_aa: CSAGRDTNTEAFF; cdr3_nt: TGCAGCGCTGGCCGGGACACGAACACTGAAGCTTTCTTT